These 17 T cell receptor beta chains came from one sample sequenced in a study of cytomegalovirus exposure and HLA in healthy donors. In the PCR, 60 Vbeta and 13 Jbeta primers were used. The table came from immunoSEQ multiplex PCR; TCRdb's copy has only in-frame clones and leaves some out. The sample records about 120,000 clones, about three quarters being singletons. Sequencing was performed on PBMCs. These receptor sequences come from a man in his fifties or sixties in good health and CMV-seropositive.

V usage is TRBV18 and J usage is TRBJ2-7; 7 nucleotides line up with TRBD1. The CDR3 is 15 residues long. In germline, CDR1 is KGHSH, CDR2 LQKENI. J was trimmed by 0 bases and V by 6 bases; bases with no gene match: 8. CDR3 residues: CASSSGTVLSYEQYF. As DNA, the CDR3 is TGTGCCAGCTCGTCCGGGACAGTCCTCTCCTACGAGCAGTACTTC.

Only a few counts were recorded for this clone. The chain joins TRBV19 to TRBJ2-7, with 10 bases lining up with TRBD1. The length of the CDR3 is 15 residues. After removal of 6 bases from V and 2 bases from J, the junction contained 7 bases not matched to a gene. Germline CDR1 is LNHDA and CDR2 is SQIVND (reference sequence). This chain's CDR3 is CASRHRDRGPYEQYF. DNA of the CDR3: TGTGCCAGTAGACACCGGGACAGGGGACCCTACGAGCAGTACTTC. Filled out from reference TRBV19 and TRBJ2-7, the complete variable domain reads DGGITQSPKYLFRKEGQNVTLSCEQNLNHDAMYWYRQDPGQGLRLIYYSQIVNDFQKGDIAEGYSVSREKKESFPLTVTSAQKNPTAFYLCASRHRDRGPYEQYFGPGTRLTVT.

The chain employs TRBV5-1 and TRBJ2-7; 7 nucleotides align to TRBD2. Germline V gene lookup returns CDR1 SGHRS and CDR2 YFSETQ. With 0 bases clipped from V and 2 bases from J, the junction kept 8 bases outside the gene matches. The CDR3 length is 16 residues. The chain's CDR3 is CASSLGSTSVPYEQYF. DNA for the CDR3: TGCGCCAGCAGCTTGGGGAGTACTAGCGTTCCCTACGAGCAGTACTTC.

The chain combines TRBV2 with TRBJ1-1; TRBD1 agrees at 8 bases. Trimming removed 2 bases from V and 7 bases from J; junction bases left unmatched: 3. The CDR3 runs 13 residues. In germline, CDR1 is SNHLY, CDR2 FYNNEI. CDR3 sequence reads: CASSEPGGVEAFF. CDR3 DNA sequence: TGTGCCAGCAGTGAACCAGGGGGCGTTGAAGCTTTCTTT. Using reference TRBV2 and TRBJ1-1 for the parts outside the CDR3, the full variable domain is EPEVTQTPSHQVTQMGQEVILRCVPISNHLYFYWYRQILGQKVEFLVSFYNNEISEKSEIFDDQFSVERPDGSNFTLKIRSTKLEDSAMYFCASSEPGGVEAFFGQGTRLTVV.

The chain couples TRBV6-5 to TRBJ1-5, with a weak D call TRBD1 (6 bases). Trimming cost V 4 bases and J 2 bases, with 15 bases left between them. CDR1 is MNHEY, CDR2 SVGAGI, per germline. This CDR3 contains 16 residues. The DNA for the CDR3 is TGTGCCAGCAGTTCTACACAGGGAAGGGGCAATCAGCCCCAGCATTTT. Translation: CASSSTQGRGNQPQHF.

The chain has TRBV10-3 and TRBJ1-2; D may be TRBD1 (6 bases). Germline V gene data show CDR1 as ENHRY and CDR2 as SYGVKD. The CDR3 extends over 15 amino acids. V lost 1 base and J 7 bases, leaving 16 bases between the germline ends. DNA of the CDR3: TGTGCCATCAGTGAGTACAGGGAAACAGATTCTGGCTACACCTTC. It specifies CAISEYRETDSGYTF.

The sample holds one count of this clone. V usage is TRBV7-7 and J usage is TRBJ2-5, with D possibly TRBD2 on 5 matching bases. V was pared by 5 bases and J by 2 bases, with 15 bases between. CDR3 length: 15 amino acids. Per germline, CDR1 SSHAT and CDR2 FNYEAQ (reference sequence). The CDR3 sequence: CASSPLGLIQETQYF. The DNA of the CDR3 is TGTGCCAGCAGCCCTCTCGGACTTATACAAGAGACCCAGTACTTC. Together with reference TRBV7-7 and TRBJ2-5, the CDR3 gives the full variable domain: GAGVSQSPRYKVTKRGQDVTLRCDPISSHATLYWYQQALGQGPEFLTYFNYEAQPDKSGLPSDRFSAERPEGSISTLTIQRTEQRDSAMYRCASSPLGLIQETQYFGPGTRLLVL.

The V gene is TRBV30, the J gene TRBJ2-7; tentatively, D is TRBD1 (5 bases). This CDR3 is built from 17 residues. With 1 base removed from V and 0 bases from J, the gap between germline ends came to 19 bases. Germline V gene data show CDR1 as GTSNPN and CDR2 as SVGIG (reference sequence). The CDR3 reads CAWSDSWGGRSSYEQYF. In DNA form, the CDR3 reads TGTGCCTGGAGTGACAGTTGGGGCGGTAGGAGCTCCTACGAGCAGTACTTC.

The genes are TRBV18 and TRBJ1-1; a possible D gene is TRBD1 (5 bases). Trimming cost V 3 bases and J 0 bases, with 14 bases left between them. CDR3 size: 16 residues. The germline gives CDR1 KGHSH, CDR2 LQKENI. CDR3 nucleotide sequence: TGTGCCAGCTCACCCCCAGGGTCCCGAGTGAACACTGAAGCTTTCTTT. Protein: CASSPPGSRVNTEAFF.

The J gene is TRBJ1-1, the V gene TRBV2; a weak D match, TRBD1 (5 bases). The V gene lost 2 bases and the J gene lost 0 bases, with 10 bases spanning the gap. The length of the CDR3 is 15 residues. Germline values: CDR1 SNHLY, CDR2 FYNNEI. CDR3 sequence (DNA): TGTGCCAGCAGTGAAAGGCCAGGGCTGAACACTGAAGCTTTCTTT. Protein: CASSERPGLNTEAFF.

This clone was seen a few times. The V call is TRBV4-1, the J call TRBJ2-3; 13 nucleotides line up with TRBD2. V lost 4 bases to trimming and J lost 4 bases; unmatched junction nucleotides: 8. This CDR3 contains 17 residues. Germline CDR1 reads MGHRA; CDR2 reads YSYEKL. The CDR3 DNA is TGCGCCAGCAGCCTGACTAGCGGGAGGAAACGGGCAGATACGCAGTATTTT. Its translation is CASSLTSGRKRADTQYF.

CDR3 sequence: CASRSGANYEQYF. In DNA form, the CDR3 reads TGTGCCAGCAGGTCTGGGGCAAATTACGAGCAGTACTTC. The chain has TRBV6-1 and TRBJ2-7; possibly TRBD1 for D (5 bases). Looked up from germline, CDR1 is MNHNS and CDR2 is SASEGT. With 6 bases removed from V and 4 bases from J, the gap between germline ends came to 13 bases. This CDR3 contains 13 residues.

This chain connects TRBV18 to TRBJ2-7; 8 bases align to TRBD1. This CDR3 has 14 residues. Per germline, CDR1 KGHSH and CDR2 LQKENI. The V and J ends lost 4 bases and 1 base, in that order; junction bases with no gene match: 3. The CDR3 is CASSLGTGSYEQYF. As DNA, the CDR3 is TGTGCCAGCTCACTGGGGACAGGTTCCTACGAGCAGTACTTC. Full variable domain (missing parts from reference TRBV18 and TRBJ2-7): NAGVMQNPRHLVRRRGQEARLRCSPMKGHSHVYWYRQLPEEGLKFMVYLQKENIIDESGMPKERFSAEFPKEGPSILRIQQVVRGDSAAYFCASSLGTGSYEQYFGPGTRLTVT.

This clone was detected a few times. CDR3 in amino acids: CASSPLAGGNNEQFF. The DNA for the CDR3 is TGCGCCAGCAGCCCTCTAGCGGGAGGGAACAATGAGCAGTTCTTC. The rearrangement joins TRBV5-1 to TRBJ2-1; 12 nucleotides agree with TRBD2. The junction had 4 bases not matched to a gene; V was cut back by 4 bases and J by 5 bases. This CDR3 contains 15 residues. Germline CDR1 is SGHRS and CDR2 is YFSETQ.

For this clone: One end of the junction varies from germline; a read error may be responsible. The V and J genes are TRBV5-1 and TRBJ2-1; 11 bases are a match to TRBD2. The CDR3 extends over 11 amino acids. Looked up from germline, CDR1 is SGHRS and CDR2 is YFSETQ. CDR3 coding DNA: TGCGCCAGCAGTAGCGGGAGGGCCTTGGTCTTC. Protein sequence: CASSSGRALVF.

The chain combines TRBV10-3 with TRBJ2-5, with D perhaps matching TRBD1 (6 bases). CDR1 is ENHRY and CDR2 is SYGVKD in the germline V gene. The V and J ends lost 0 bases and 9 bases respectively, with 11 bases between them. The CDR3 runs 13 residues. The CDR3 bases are TGTGCCATCAGTGAGTCGAGAGAGGGGGCCCAGTACTTC. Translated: CAISESREGAQYF.

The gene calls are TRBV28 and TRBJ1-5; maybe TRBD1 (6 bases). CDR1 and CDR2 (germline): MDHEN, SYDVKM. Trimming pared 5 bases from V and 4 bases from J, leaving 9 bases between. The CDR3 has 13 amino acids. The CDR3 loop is CASSPDSNQPQHF. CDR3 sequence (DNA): TGTGCCAGCAGTCCGGACAGTAATCAGCCCCAGCATTTT.